This T cell receptor beta chain was retrieved from a study of early T cells in non-severe SARS-CoV-2 infection. This CDR3 has 14 amino acids. Germline values: CDR1 SNHLY, CDR2 FYNNEI. The V gene end was trimmed by 8 bases and the J gene end by 8 bases; junction bases not matched to a gene: 12. Individual cDNA molecules received unique molecular identifiers. Each CDR3 protein is one row after TCRdb ran MiXCR on the 5' RACE reads. The table has tens of thousands of distinct CDR3 sequences, around 12% seen once. The chain has TRBV2 and TRBJ2-1, with 7 bases fitting TRBD1. The TCR was taken from an adult who was a healthcare worker with PCR-confirmed SARS-CoV-2 infection or an uninfected control (not recorded which). Sequencing was performed on whole blood, taken at baseline. CDR3 sequence (DNA): TGTGCCAGCCTCCGGGACAGAGCGATGGATGAGCAGTTCTTC. It codes for CASLRDRAMDEQFF.